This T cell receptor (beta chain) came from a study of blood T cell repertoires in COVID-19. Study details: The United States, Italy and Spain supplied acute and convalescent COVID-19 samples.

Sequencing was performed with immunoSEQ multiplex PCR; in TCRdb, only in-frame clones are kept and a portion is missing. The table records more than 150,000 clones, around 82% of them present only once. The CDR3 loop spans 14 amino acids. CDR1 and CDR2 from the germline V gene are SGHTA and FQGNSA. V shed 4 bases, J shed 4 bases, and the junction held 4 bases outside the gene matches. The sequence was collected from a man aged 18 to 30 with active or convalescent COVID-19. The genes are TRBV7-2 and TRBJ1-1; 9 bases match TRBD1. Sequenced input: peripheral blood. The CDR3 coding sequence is TGTGCCAGCAGCTACACAGGGGGCATCACTGAAGCTTTCTTT. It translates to CASSYTGGITEAFF.